Below are 7 T cell receptor beta chains sequenced from a single sample in a study of cytomegalovirus exposure and HLA in healthy donors. The PCR used 60 Vbeta and 13 Jbeta primers. Assay: immunoSEQ multiplex PCR; the TCRdb copy retains only in-frame clones and omits some. The sample lists about 130,000 clones, over 60% seen once, with around 5% in the top ten. The sample taken for sequencing was PBMCs. These receptors were obtained from a man in his sixties in good health and CMV-seropositive.

The chain joins TRBV29-1 to TRBJ1-1; D is ambiguous. The CDR3 consists of 11 residues. Trimming cost V 4 bases and J 9 bases, with 12 bases left between them. The germline V gene has CDR1 SQVTM and CDR2 ANQGSEA. In DNA form, the CDR3 reads TGCAGCGTTGTGGTACACCCGAAAGCTTTCTTT. Its translation is CSVVVHPKAFF.

The chain employs TRBV5-1 and TRBJ2-3; D not certain. Trimming shortened V by 2 bases and J by 0 bases, and 7 bases separated the two germline ends. This CDR3 is built from 14 residues. CDR1 is SGHRS and CDR2 is YFSETQ in the germline V gene. The CDR3 sequence is CASSFRYSTDTQYF. DNA for the CDR3: TGCGCCAGCAGCTTCCGGTATAGCACAGATACGCAGTATTTT.

This clone was seen only once. This rearrangement joins TRBV5-1 to TRBJ2-2, with D possibly TRBD2 on 6 matching bases. The CDR3 contains 16 residues. V lost 5 bases and J lost 6, with 20 bases in between. Germline loops: CDR1 SGHRS, CDR2 YFSETQ. In DNA, the CDR3 is TGCGCCAGCAGGCCACAGGCGGGGTTAATAGCCGGGGAGCTGTTTTTT. Amino acid sequence: CASRPQAGLIAGELFF.

The J gene is TRBJ1-1, the V gene TRBV6-6; 7 nucleotides match TRBD1. The CDR3 has 16 residues. The V and J ends lost 4 bases and 3 bases, in that order; junction bases with no gene match: 11. Germline V lookup: CDR1 MNHNY, CDR2 SVGAGI (reference sequence). CDR3 sequence (DNA): TGTGCCAGCAGTTTGCCAACGGGGACAGAAGACACTGAAGCTTTCTTT. Amino acid sequence: CASSLPTGTEDTEAFF.

This chain links TRBV11-3 with TRBJ2-2; 7 bases match TRBD1. The germline CDR1 and CDR2 sequences are SGHNT and YENEEA. The CDR3 contains 16 residues. With 6 bases clipped from V and 5 bases from J, the junction kept 12 bases outside the gene matches. The DNA of the CDR3 is TGTGCCAGCAGGTCCAACAGGGGAAGTGGGACCGGGGAGCTGTTTTTT. This translates into CASRSNRGSGTGELFF.

The chain has TRBV29-1 and TRBJ1-2; the match to TRBD1 covers 12 bases. This CDR3 spans 18 amino acids. The V gene's germline CDR1 is SQVTM and CDR2 ANQGSEA. The ends lost 6 bases at V and 4 bases at J; junction bases unmatched: 18. DNA for the CDR3: TGCAGCGTCACATCGGGGACAGGGGGCGATTTTACCCTCTATGGCTACACCTTC. Translation gives CSVTSGTGGDFTLYGYTF.

This clone came up once. The V call is TRBV15, the J call TRBJ2-3; TRBD1 aligns across 7 bases. The germline V gene has CDR1 LNHNV and CDR2 YYDKDF (reference sequence). This CDR3 comprises 16 residues. Trimming at V came to 4 bases and at J to 2 bases, leaving 9 bases not matched to a gene. The CDR3 bases are TGTGCCACCAGCACGGACAGGTCTAAACCCACAGATACGCAGTATTTT. It encodes CATSTDRSKPTDTQYF.